Listed below are T cell receptor beta chains from one sample, sequenced in a study of blood T cell repertoires in COVID-19. The protocol was immunoSEQ multiplex PCR, while the TCRdb copy is restricted to in-frame clones and leaves out a portion. Of about 160,000 clones in the sample, roughly 80% were seen once. Sample: peripheral blood. Receptors originate from a man in his sixties or seventies with acute or convalescent COVID-19. Each CDR3 is given with its conserved first and last residue. D genes are given only for firm matches. Part of the rows lack a size; the others show once, few, many or a class for expanded clones.

d_call	v_call	clone_size	j_call	cdr3_nt	cdr3_aa
TRBD1	TRBV4-2	few	TRBJ1-1	TGTGCCAGCAGCCAAGTTGCCGGACAGGGGGCTGAAGCTTTCTTT	CASSQVAGQGAEAFF
TRBD1	TRBV28	-	TRBJ1-5	TGTGCCAGCAGTTTATCGGACAGGGGTTTCAATCAGCCCCAGCATTTT	CASSLSDRGFNQPQHF
TRBD1	TRBV9	-	TRBJ1-2	TGTGCCAGCAGCGTAGCAAAAACAGGGGCTTATGGCTACACCTTC	CASSVAKTGAYGYTF
TRBD2	TRBV11-3	-	TRBJ2-1	TGTGCCAGCAAGTCGGGGCTAGCGGGATTCTACAATGAGCAGTTCTTC	CASKSGLAGFYNEQFF
TRBD2	TRBV11-2	-	TRBJ2-1	TGTGCCAGATCGTATGGAGCGGGAGAGTACTCCTACAATGAGCAGTTCTTC	CARSYGAGEYSYNEQFF
TRBD1	TRBV2	-	TRBJ2-2	TGTGCCAGCAGGGCCGGGACAGGGCCCGGGGAGCTGTTTTTT	CASRAGTGPGELFF
-	TRBV18	-	TRBJ2-7	TGTGCCAGCTCTTACACGGGAAATGGGAACGAGCAGTACTTC	CASSYTGNGNEQYF
TRBD2	TRBV5-8	few	TRBJ2-1	TGTGCCAGCAGCACTACCGGGACTAGCGGAAATGAGCAGTTCTTC	CASSTTGTSGNEQFF
TRBD2	TRBV29-1	-	TRBJ2-1	TGCAGCGTTGGGACTAGCGGGGGGGGTGAGCAGTTCTTC	CSVGTSGGGEQFF
TRBD2	TRBV6-5	-	TRBJ2-1	TGTGCCAGCAGTAACGGGGGGGCGCTCAATGAGCAGTTCTTC	CASSNGGALNEQFF
-	TRBV18	-	TRBJ2-3	TGTGCCAGCTCACCGGACTGGGGAACAGATACGCAGTATTTT	CASSPDWGTDTQYF
TRBD2	TRBV30	-	TRBJ2-5	TGTGCCTGGTCCGGGACTAGCCCTGAGACCCAGTACTTC	CAWSGTSPETQYF
TRBD1	TRBV9	-	TRBJ2-5	TGTGCCAGCAGCGCCAGGACAGGACAAGAGACCCAGTACTTC	CASSARTGQETQYF
TRBD2	TRBV5-1	-	TRBJ2-5	TGCGCCAGCAGCTTGGGACTAGCGGGGGCTGAGACCCAGTACTTC	CASSLGLAGAETQYF
-	TRBV5-4	-	TRBJ1-2	TGTGCCAGCAGTCTTGATGCCGCGAGCTATGGCTACACCTTC	CASSLDAASYGYTF
-	TRBV11-2	once	TRBJ2-3	TGTGCCAGCAGCTTAGGGATGCGGGGTGGAGATACGCAGTATTTT	CASSLGMRGGDTQYF
-	TRBV5-5	few	TRBJ2-7	TGTGCCAGCAGCCTATTTAGCGGAGAGGGCTCCTACGAGCAGTACTTC	CASSLFSGEGSYEQYF
-	TRBV4-1	few	TRBJ2-1	TGCGCCAGCAGCGACCCCGGGAGCCCTTCCTACAATGAGCAGTTCTTC	CASSDPGSPSYNEQFF
-	TRBV5-5	-	TRBJ1-1	TGTGCCAGCAGCTTGTGGTCAGGGTTGAACACTGAAGCTTTCTTT	CASSLWSGLNTEAFF
-	TRBV5-1	-	TRBJ1-2	TGCGCCAGCAGCTTGGGGAGCAGATATGGCTACACCTTC	CASSLGSRYGYTF
TRBD2	TRBV19	-	TRBJ2-2	TGTGCCAGTATCTCGCGGGGGGACACCGGGGAGCTGTTTTTT	CASISRGDTGELFF
-	TRBV19	-	TRBJ1-3	TGTGCCAGTAGTACCCTAACAAGGGGGAACTCTGGAAACACCATATATTTT	CASSTLTRGNSGNTIYF
TRBD1	TRBV5-1	-	TRBJ1-1	TGCGCCAGCAGGGACCAGGGGGCGAATACTGAAGCTTTCTTT	CASRDQGANTEAFF
TRBD1	TRBV15	-	TRBJ2-7	TGTGCCACCAGCAGAGATGGACAGGGGGCTTACGAGCAGTACTTC	CATSRDGQGAYEQYF
TRBD1	TRBV15	-	TRBJ2-2	TGTGCCACCAGCAGAGGAACAGGGGCCGGCTTGGAGCTGTTTTTT	CATSRGTGAGLELFF
TRBD2	TRBV12-3/TRBV12-4	-	TRBJ2-3	TGTGCCAGCCGGGGGGGAGTTACAGATACGCAGTATTTT	CASRGGVTDTQYF
TRBD1	TRBV4-2	-	TRBJ2-7	TGTGCCAGCAGCCATCCTACCCCGGGACAGGGACACGAGCAGTACTTC	CASSHPTPGQGHEQYF
TRBD1	TRBV5-1	few	TRBJ1-2	TGCGCCAGCAAACAGGGGGCTAATGGCTACACCTTC	CASKQGANGYTF
-	TRBV27	-	TRBJ2-5	TGTGCCAGCAGTTTATCTCGAGGGGGAGAGACCCAGTACTTC	CASSLSRGGETQYF
TRBD1	TRBV15	-	TRBJ2-7	TGTGCCACCAGCCCCCGGGACAGGTACAACGAGCAGTACTTC	CATSPRDRYNEQYF
-	TRBV6-1	few	TRBJ2-1	TGTGCCAGCAAGCGGGACAGGCCGTACAATGAGCAGTTCTTC	CASKRDRPYNEQFF
-	TRBV14	-	TRBJ2-5	TGTGCCAGCAGCCTCAGGTTAGAGACCCAGTACTTC	CASSLRLETQYF
TRBD2	TRBV19	-	TRBJ2-7	TGTGCCAGTAGTATAGACAGCGGGAGTCCCCTCGAGCAGTACTTC	CASSIDSGSPLEQYF
TRBD1	TRBV5-4	few	TRBJ2-1	TGTGCCAGCAGAACAGGGGGGAATTCGTACAATGAGCAGTTCTTC	CASRTGGNSYNEQFF
TRBD2	TRBV12-5	-	TRBJ2-7	TGTGCTAGTGGTCTCCCTAGCGGGGGGACCTCCTACGAGCAGTACTTC	CASGLPSGGTSYEQYF
TRBD2	TRBV7-9	many	TRBJ2-5	TGTGCCAGCAGCCCTAGCGGAGTTGTCGGGACCCAGTACTTC	CASSPSGVVGTQYF
-	TRBV11-2	-	TRBJ1-4	TGTACCAGCAGCTTAGGCAGCCTGGGCGAAAAACTGTTTTTT	CTSSLGSLGEKLFF
-	TRBV5-6	-	TRBJ1-1	TGTGCCAGCAGCCCACGACAGACCATGATGAACACTGAAGCTTTCTTT	CASSPRQTMMNTEAFF
TRBD1	TRBV4-3	-	TRBJ1-3	TGCGCCAGCAGCCAAGATCCAGACAGGGCCCCGGGAAACACCATATATTTT	CASSQDPDRAPGNTIYF
TRBD1	TRBV6-1	-	TRBJ2-4	TGTGCCAGCAGTGAGGACCACAGGGGAGCCAAAAACATTCAGTACTTC	CASSEDHRGAKNIQYF